Listed below are T cell receptor beta chains from one sample, sequenced in a study of cytomegalovirus exposure and HLA in healthy donors. TCRdb keeps only in-frame clones here, not all; method: immunoSEQ multiplex PCR. The repertoire includes approximately 160,000 clones, 60% to 85% of them detected once, and roughly 7.5% sits in the top ten. Source material: PBMCs. All receptors derive from a male donor in good health and CMV-seropositive. Both conserved end residues are trimmed from each CDR3.

V gene | CDR3 protein
TRBV6-1 | ASSRTRANEKLF
TRBV2 | ASSDWGHYGYT
TRBV25-1 | ASSRGTGVHEQY
TRBV27 | ASRAAGPTDTQY
TRBV2 | ASTTDRGQTDTQY
TRBV10-3 | AISEESYEQY
TRBV5-4 | ASSRHEVGGYT
TRBV5-1 | ASRPLDSSYEQY
TRBV15 | ATSLALAGGYEETQY
TRBV20-1 | SAGLQNIQY